A selection of T cell receptor beta chains follows, all from one sample in a study of naive and memory T cell subsets. TCRdb reprocessed the UMI-ligation and nested PCR reads with MiXCR, giving one entry per CDR3 protein. The sample lists under 150,000 distinct CDR3 sequences, approximately 15% occurring once. Sequenced material: naive CD4+ T cells from blood. The receptors shown here come from a human donor in good health. Each CDR3 is given with its conserved first and last residue. D genes are given only for firm matches. Some rows have no size entry. The others give once, few or many, or a class for an expanded clone.

TRBJ2-5 few 19 TRBD2 TRBV6-1 CASTILGLAGAPNRETQYF TGTGCCAGCACTATACTCGGACTAGCGGGAGCACCCAACAGAGAGACCCAGTACTTC
TRBJ2-7 . 13 . TRBV10-3 CAISAGGAYEQYF TGTGCCATCAGCGCAGGGGGGGCCTACGAGCAGTACTTC
TRBJ2-1 few 14 TRBD2 TRBV6-2/TRBV6-3 CASRLAGYRNEQFF TGTGCCAGCAGACTAGCGGGCTATAGAAATGAGCAGTTCTTC
TRBJ2-5 many 12 TRBD1 TRBV19 CASRDREETQYF TGTGCCAGCCGGGACAGAGAAGAGACCCAGTACTTC
TRBJ1-1 . 14 . TRBV12-3/TRBV12-4 CASSTIPPGAEAFF TGTGCCAGCAGTACGATTCCTCCGGGGGCTGAAGCTTTCTTT
TRBJ2-7 . 13 . TRBV20-1 CSAGRSGIYEQYF TGCAGTGCCGGCCGAAGCGGCATCTACGAGCAGTACTTC
TRBJ1-2 . 19 TRBD1 TRBV6-5 CASSYLRPGQIIFNYGYTF TGTGCCAGCAGTTACCTCAGACCGGGACAGATCATTTTTAACTATGGCTACACCTTC
TRBJ2-4 . 15 . TRBV6-5 CASSPLALAKNIQYF TGTGCCAGCAGTCCCCTAGCCCTAGCCAAAAACATTCAGTACTTC
TRBJ1-1 . 14 . TRBV19 CASSTLERIPEAFF TGTGCCAGTAGTACCCTGGAGAGGATCCCTGAAGCTTTCTTT
TRBJ2-3 . 14 TRBD2 TRBV15 CATSRPSGTYTQYF TGTGCCACCAGCAGGCCTAGCGGGACCTATACGCAGTATTTT
TRBJ1-1 . 12 . TRBV2 CASSVLAAEAFF TGTGCCAGCAGTGTGCTTGCAGCTGAAGCTTTCTTT
TRBJ1-5 few 15 . TRBV4-2 CASSQGRVSNQPQHF TGTGCCAGCAGCCAAGGCAGGGTTAGCAATCAGCCCCAGCATTTT
TRBJ1-1 . 14 . TRBV7-9 CASSRPGGYTEAFF TGTGCCAGCAGCCGTCCGGGGGGATACACTGAAGCTTTCTTT
TRBJ1-5 many 14 TRBD1 TRBV12-3/TRBV12-4 CASSSQDRTRPQHF TGTGCCAGCAGTTCCCAGGACAGGACGCGTCCCCAGCATTTT
TRBJ2-7 few 13 . TRBV6-2/TRBV6-3 CASRGRGTYEQYF TGTGCCAGCAGGGGCAGAGGGACCTACGAGCAGTACTTC
TRBJ2-5 few 12 . TRBV7-6 CASSVGRETQYF TGTGCCAGCAGCGTCGGGCGAGAGACCCAGTACTTC
TRBJ2-4 few 14 . TRBV15 CATSIRDSKNIQYF TGTGCCACCAGCATCCGGGACTCCAAAAACATTCAGTACTTC
TRBJ2-7 . 15 TRBD1 TRBV7-2 CASSLTGQGSYEQYF TGTGCCAGCAGCTTAACCGGACAGGGCTCCTACGAGCAGTACTTC
TRBJ2-7 few 15 . TRBV19 CASSTLGPGSYEQYF TGTGCCAGTAGTACATTAGGACCGGGCTCCTACGAGCAGTACTTC
TRBJ1-2 . 16 . TRBV15 CATSRDQAGFDYGYTF TGTGCCACCAGCAGAGATCAGGCGGGTTTCGACTATGGCTACACCTTC
TRBJ2-1 . 15 . TRBV20-1 CSARGASVSYNEQFF TGCAGTGCTAGAGGGGCTAGCGTATCCTACAATGAGCAGTTCTTC
TRBJ2-4 . 16 TRBD2 TRBV4-1 CASSQPLAEAKNIQYF TGCGCCAGCAGCCAACCGCTAGCGGAGGCCAAAAACATTCAGTACTTC
TRBJ2-2 few 17 TRBD1 TRBV5-1 CASSPDRVLLRSGELFF TGCGCCAGCAGCCCCGACAGGGTGCTACTGCGAAGCGGGGAGCTGTTTTTT
TRBJ2-7 . 16 . TRBV27 CASSTTGPQVYSEQYF TGTGCCAGCAGTACAACAGGGCCTCAAGTTTATAGCGAGCAGTACTTC
TRBJ1-5 many 14 . TRBV20-1 CSAQRPIGNQPQHF TGCAGTGCACAAAGGCCCATAGGGAATCAGCCCCAGCATTTT
TRBJ2-2 few 16 TRBD1 TRBV29-1 CSVGAPGQGSTGELFF TGCAGCGTTGGGGCCCCCGGACAGGGTTCCACCGGGGAGCTGTTTTTT
TRBJ2-2 . 16 . TRBV10-3 CAISESINRAAGELFF TGTGCCATCAGTGAGTCGATTAACAGGGCGGCCGGGGAGCTGTTTTTT
TRBJ1-1 . 14 . TRBV5-1 CASSLARGYTEAFF TGCGCCAGCAGCTTGGCAAGGGGGTACACTGAAGCTTTCTTT
TRBJ2-1 few 17 TRBD2 TRBV10-3 CAISDRAGGPTYNEQFF TGTGCCATCAGTGACAGGGCGGGAGGGCCCACCTACAATGAGCAGTTCTTC
TRBJ1-5 few 13 . TRBV29-1 CSVQGRSNQPQHF TGCAGCGTTCAAGGACGGAGCAATCAGCCCCAGCATTTT
TRBJ2-1 few 14 TRBD2 TRBV20-1 CSASSSGRIYEQFF TGCAGTGCTAGTTCCAGCGGGAGAATCTATGAGCAGTTCTTC
TRBJ1-1 few 13 . TRBV15 CATSRGQRPEAFF TGTGCCACCAGCAGAGGCCAGCGCCCTGAAGCTTTCTTT
TRBJ1-5 . 13 . TRBV29-1 CSACMGRNQPQHF TGCAGCGCTTGCATGGGGAGGAATCAGCCCCAGCATTTT
TRBJ2-3 few 15 . TRBV5-1 CASSPTMEVADTQYF TGCGCCAGCAGCCCGACGATGGAGGTGGCAGATACGCAGTATTTT
TRBJ2-7 few 12 TRBD2 TRBV7-9 CASSQPGLAADF TGTGCCAGCAGCCAGCCGGGACTAGCGGCCGATTTC
TRBJ2-2 . 19 . TRBV6-2/TRBV6-3 CASSYEGPTETKRTGELFF TGTGCCAGCAGTTACGAGGGCCCGACAGAAACTAAACGCACCGGGGAGCTGTTTTTT
TRBJ2-1 few 17 TRBD2 TRBV28 CASSFIGGGLVLDEQFF TGTGCCAGCAGTTTCATTGGGGGGGGACTAGTCTTGGATGAGCAGTTCTTC
TRBJ2-1 . 17 TRBD2 TRBV3-1 CASSQLSGGASYNEQFF TGTGCCAGCAGCCAACTCTCGGGGGGGGCCTCATACAATGAGCAGTTCTTC
TRBJ2-5 . 14 . TRBV5-1 CASSRVGTQETQYF TGCGCCAGCAGCCGGGTAGGGACCCAAGAGACCCAGTACTTC
TRBJ2-4 . 11 . TRBV12-3/TRBV12-4 CASSLGLLLYF TGTGCCAGCAGTTTAGGGCTCCTACTGTACTTC
TRBJ2-7 few 13 . TRBV28 CASSPDTSYEQYF TGTGCCAGCAGTCCGGACACCTCCTACGAGCAGTACTTC
TRBJ2-3 . 16 TRBD1 TRBV6-6 CASGTGGAFSTDTQYF TGTGCCAGCGGGACAGGGGGCGCCTTTAGCACAGATACGCAGTATTTT
TRBJ2-1 few 15 . TRBV4-1 CASSQGQSSYNEQFF TGCGCCAGCAGCCAAGGTCAGAGCTCCTACAATGAGCAGTTCTTC
TRBJ2-7 many 13 TRBD2 TRBV20-1 CSALGEGRYEQYF TGCAGTGCCCTGGGGGAGGGCCGCTACGAGCAGTACTTC
TRBJ2-5 few 15 TRBD2 TRBV29-1 CSGYHSGRAAETQYF TGCAGCGGGTATCATAGCGGGAGGGCCGCAGAGACCCAGTACTTC
TRBJ2-5 . 17 TRBD1 TRBV4-1 CASSPAEGLGTGVTQYF TGCGCCAGCAGCCCCGCGGAAGGACTCGGGACAGGGGTGACCCAGTACTTC
TRBJ2-3 . 17 TRBD2 TRBV5-4 CASNKNRLAGGTDTQYF TGTGCCAGCAACAAAAATCGGCTAGCGGGAGGGACAGATACGCAGTATTTT
TRBJ2-2 many 15 . TRBV12-3/TRBV12-4 CASSLVQAGTGELFF TGTGCCAGCAGTTTAGTCCAGGCCGGTACCGGGGAGCTGTTTTTT
TRBJ2-1 . 12 . TRBV5-1 CASSRGSDEQFF TGCGCCAGCAGCAGGGGCTCGGATGAGCAGTTCTTC
TRBJ1-1 few 15 . TRBV20-1 CSARVSVQGNTEAFF TGCAGTGCTAGAGTCTCGGTACAGGGGAACACTGAAGCTTTCTTT
TRBJ2-3 . 12 . TRBV29-1 CSVVGATDTQYF TGCAGCGTTGTTGGCGCCACAGATACGCAGTATTTT
TRBJ2-1 . 15 TRBD1 TRBV7-9 CASSFSQGASNEQFF TGTGCCAGCAGCTTTTCCCAGGGGGCGAGCAATGAGCAGTTCTTC
TRBJ2-3 few 15 . TRBV20-1 CSASLEPQLRDTQYF TGCAGTGCTAGTCTGGAGCCGCAACTTAGGGATACGCAGTATTTT
TRBJ1-2 few 14 TRBD1 TRBV27 CASSPMDRAGGYTF TGTGCCAGCAGTCCCATGGACAGGGCGGGTGGCTACACCTTC
TRBJ2-7 . 14 TRBD1 TRBV5-1 CASSLWTGGNEQYF TGCGCCAGCAGCCTCTGGACAGGGGGAAACGAGCAGTACTTC